The 19 T cell receptor beta chains below all came from one sample that was sequenced in a study of naive and memory T cell subsets. The beta constant-region primer was an equimolar mix of two oligonucleotides covering TRBC1 and TRBC2. A single record per CDR3 protein comes from TCRdb applying MiXCR to the UMI-ligation and nested PCR reads. The sample lists around 160,000 distinct CDR3 sequences, approximately 15% occurring once. Sequenced input: naive CD4+ T cells from blood. The receptor set was obtained from a human donor in good health.

This sequence joins TRBV20-1 and TRBJ2-7, with D hard to call. There are 14 residues in the CDR3. V was cut by 4 bases and J by 1 base, with 14 bases left in between. Germline V gene lookup returns CDR1 DFQATT and CDR2 SNEGSKA (reference sequence). CDR3 amino acids: CSATPDGFSYEQYF. Here the CDR3 DNA reads TGCAGTGCTACCCCGGATGGATTTTCCTACGAGCAGTACTTC.

The chain combines TRBV7-2 with TRBJ2-5, with TRBD1 matching 10 bases. This CDR3 has 17 amino acids. CDR1 SGHTA and CDR2 FQGNSA come from the germline V gene. J was trimmed by 0 bases and V by 5 bases; bases with no gene match: 9. CDR3 nucleotide sequence: TGTGCCAGCAGCGCCCATGGGGGACAGGGGTACCAAGAGACCCAGTACTTC. This codes for CASSAHGGQGYQETQYF. Looking up the rest from reference TRBV7-2 and TRBJ2-5 gives the full variable domain: GAGVSQSPSNKVTEKGKDVELRCDPISGHTALYWYRQSLGQGLEFLIYFQGNSAPDKSGLPSDRFSAERTGGSVSTLTIQRTQQEDSAVYLCASSAHGGQGYQETQYFGPGTRLLVL.

This clonotype was seen a few times. The V gene is TRBV6-5, the J gene TRBJ1-4; D may be TRBD1 (5 bases). Germline values: CDR1 MNHEY, CDR2 SVGAGI. The CDR3 consists of 17 residues. The V gene lost 2 bases and the J gene lost 14 bases, with 27 bases spanning the gap. In DNA form, the CDR3 reads TGTGCCAGCAGTTACAGTTCCCCGGGACGGACTCGTAGCCAGCTGTTTTTT. Protein product: CASSYSSPGRTRSQLFF.

This clonotype appeared a few times. CDR3 DNA: TGTGCCAGCAGTTCGTATGCCGACTGTTTCTTC. This translates into CASSSYADCFF. V and J are TRBV12-3 or TRBV12-4 and TRBJ2-1; D remains ambiguous. With 4 bases removed from V and 16 bases from J, the gap between germline ends came to 14 bases. The CDR3 covers 11 residues.

The chain links TRBV7-2 to TRBJ2-7; unclear D gene. The CDR3 sequence is 15 residues long. Germline V CDR1 and CDR2: SGHTA, FQGNSA. V was shortened by 1 base and J by 0 bases, with 10 bases between the two germline ends. CDR3 sequence: CASSLVWHPSYEQYF. The CDR3 nucleotides read TGTGCCAGCAGCTTAGTGTGGCACCCCTCCTACGAGCAGTACTTC.

This clonotype occurred many times. The V call is TRBV20-1, the J call TRBJ2-1; TRBD2 agrees at 14 bases. The CDR3 runs to 14 residues. The germline CDR1 and CDR2 sequences are DFQATT and SNEGSKA (reference sequence). Losses at the gene ends were 5 bases for V and 9 bases for J; bases not matched to a gene: 6. This CDR3 reads CSAPRLAGGSEQFF. The CDR3 DNA reads as TGCAGTGCTCCACGACTAGCGGGAGGGAGTGAGCAGTTCTTC.

The chain couples TRBV5-4 to TRBJ2-5; no definite D call. The CDR3 is made up of 14 amino acids. Germline V gives CDR1 SGHNT, CDR2 YYREEE (reference sequence). Trimming stripped 0 bases from V and 1 base from J, with 7 bases between. As DNA, the CDR3 is TGTGCCAGCAGCTTGGCTCCTCCCCAAGAGACCCAGTACTTC. Its protein is CASSLAPPQETQYF.

In its sample, this clonotype was seen many times. V is TRBV2 and J is TRBJ2-1; 8 nucleotides line up with TRBD1. The CDR3 consists of 14 residues. V was pared by 2 bases and J by 4 bases, with 1 base of the junction left unmatched. The germline V gene has CDR1 SNHLY and CDR2 FYNNEI. CDR3 in DNA: TGTGCCAGCAGTGAAACAGGGGGATACAATGAGCAGTTCTTC. Protein product: CASSETGGYNEQFF.

This clonotype was seen a few times. This sequence joins TRBV18 and TRBJ1-5; TRBD1 aligns across 8 bases. This CDR3 has 16 residues. V lost 2 bases to trimming and J lost 7 bases; unmatched junction nucleotides: 10. Germline V gene sequence: CDR1 KGHSH, CDR2 LQKENI. The CDR3: CASSPGTGGMRQPQHF. Here the CDR3 DNA reads TGTGCCAGCTCACCAGGTACAGGGGGAATGAGGCAGCCCCAGCATTTT.

The chain couples TRBV24-1 to TRBJ1-3; TRBD1 agrees at 11 bases. The CDR3 loop spans 16 amino acids. The V segment lost 2 bases and the J segment 4 bases; nucleotides outside the gene matches: 3. Germline V gene sequence: CDR1 KGHDR, CDR2 SFDVKD. This CDR3 reads CATSDSDRGQGNTIYF. In DNA, the CDR3 is TGTGCCACCAGTGATTCGGACAGGGGGCAAGGAAACACCATATATTTT.

The sample holds many counts of this clonotype. V is TRBV28 and J is TRBJ2-1; 13 bases are a match to TRBD2. The CDR3 is 15 residues long. Germline-derived CDR1 and CDR2 are MDHEN and SYDVKM. V gave up 4 bases and J gave up 7 bases; unmatched junction bases: 4. CDR3 loop: CASSSLAGGPNEQFF. In nucleotides, the CDR3 is TGTGCCAGCAGTTCACTAGCGGGAGGGCCAAATGAGCAGTTCTTC.

In this sample, this clonotype turned up a few times. The chain uses TRBV12-3 or TRBV12-4 and TRBJ2-3; 9 bases match TRBD2. Germline trimming cut 6 bases from V and 4 bases from J; bases unmatched to any gene: 11. The CDR3 length is 16 residues. The CDR3 is CASRQRLAGEADTQYF. In DNA, the CDR3 is TGTGCCAGCAGACAGCGGTTAGCGGGAGAGGCAGATACGCAGTATTTT.

The chain joins TRBV28 to TRBJ2-3; no clear D. V lost 2 bases and J 2 bases, leaving 11 bases between the germline ends. The V gene's germline CDR1 is MDHEN and CDR2 SYDVKM. The CDR3 has 15 amino acids. In nucleotides, the CDR3 is TGTGCCAGCAGTTTAAGTGTTCCGAACACAGATACGCAGTATTTT. Protein product: CASSLSVPNTDTQYF. The full variable domain, in which reference TRBV28 and TRBJ2-3 provide the parts outside the CDR3, is DVKVTQSSRYLVKRTGEKVFLECVQDMDHENMFWYRQDPGLGLRLIYFSYDVKMKEKGDIPEGYSVSREKKERFSLILESASTNQTSMYLCASSLSVPNTDTQYFGPGTRLTVL.

This clonotype was observed a few times. The V gene is TRBV4-1, the J gene TRBJ2-3, with D uncertain. CDR1 and CDR2 from the germline V gene are MGHRA and YSYEKL. V gave up 1 base and J gave up 0 bases, with 5 bases separating them. The length of the CDR3 is 14 residues. The CDR3 spells CASSQVQSTDTQYF. As DNA, the CDR3 is TGCGCCAGCAGCCAAGTACAGAGCACAGATACGCAGTATTTT.

The rearrangement joins TRBV6-6 to TRBJ2-1; 9 bases fit TRBD2. Germline CDR1 reads MNHNY; CDR2 reads SVGAGI (reference sequence). The ends lost 4 bases at V and 7 bases at J; junction bases unmatched: 11. The CDR3 is 16 amino acids. CDR3 residues: CASSLGAGGPRNEQFF. The DNA of the CDR3 is TGTGCCAGCAGTTTGGGAGCGGGAGGACCCCGGAATGAGCAGTTCTTC.

This clonotype showed up just a few times. The genes are TRBV12-3 or TRBV12-4 and TRBJ2-5; 7 bases agree with TRBD1. After removal of 6 bases from V and 3 bases from J, the junction contained 4 bases not matched to a gene. The CDR3 runs to 13 residues. CDR3 protein: CASSAGTEETQYF. The DNA of the CDR3 is TGTGCCAGCAGCGCAGGGACAGAAGAGACCCAGTACTTC.

This clonotype was recorded a few times. The chain is built from TRBV6-1 and TRBJ2-5, with D uncertain. Germline CDR1 reads MNHNS; CDR2 reads SASEGT. Trimming cost V 2 bases and J 5 bases, with 12 bases left between them. The CDR3 runs to 14 residues. The CDR3 region is CASSEPLVTETQYF. The CDR3 DNA reads as TGTGCCAGCAGTGAACCCCTAGTCACGGAGACCCAGTACTTC.

As DNA, the CDR3 is TGTGCCAGCAGTTACTGGACAGGGCGGAACACTGAAGCTTTCTTT. This encodes CASSYWTGRNTEAFF. The V and J genes are TRBV6-2 or TRBV6-3 and TRBJ1-1, with 8 bases that match TRBD1. V shed 1 base, J shed 1 base, and the junction held 2 bases outside the gene matches. Per the germline V gene, CDR1 is MNHEY and CDR2 is SVGEGT. The CDR3 spans 15 residues.

J is TRBJ2-7 and V is TRBV7-9; unclear D gene. Per germline, CDR1 SEHNR and CDR2 FQNEAQ (reference sequence). Trimming took off 5 bases at V and 5 bases at J, with 16 bases between the two ends. The CDR3 is 14 residues long. CDR3 coding DNA: TGTGCCAGCAGCCAAGGGAAGTCCCCCAACGAGCAGTACTTC. Translating gives CASSQGKSPNEQYF.